The 18 T cell receptor beta chains in this list originate from one sample, sequenced in a study of shared clonotypes between healthy human individuals. TCRdb's table, derived via immunoSEQ multiplex PCR, lists solely in-frame clones and lacks some. The data hold roughly 2,500,000 clones, with approximately 93% observed a single time. The sample taken for sequencing was naive CD4+ T cells from PBMCs. Subset of the sample: CD45RA+ positively selected. These receptors originate from a man younger than 35 in good health. Some clones in this sample may be carry-over from other donors' samples.

This chain uses TRBV12-5 with TRBJ2-1; 7 positions match TRBD2. This CDR3 region has 14 residues. Looked up from germline, CDR1 is LGHNT and CDR2 is FRNRAP. Trimming cost V 5 bases and J 10 bases; bases outside gene matches: 11. Here the CDR3 DNA reads TGTGCTAGTGGTCGTCAAGCGGGATTAAGAGAGCAGTTCTTC. It specifies CASGRQAGLREQFF.

The chain carries TRBV27 and TRBJ1-2; possible D gene TRBD1, 6 bases. The CDR3 runs 14 residues. With 3 bases removed from V and 3 bases from J, the gap between germline ends came to 11 bases. Germline assignment: CDR1 MNHEY and CDR2 SMNVEV (reference sequence). The CDR3 protein is CASSFLDRDYGYTF. Written as DNA, the CDR3 is TGTGCCAGCAGTTTTCTGGACAGAGACTATGGCTACACCTTC.

V gene TRBV6-1 combines with J gene TRBJ2-5; no definite D call. The germline V and J ends were trimmed by 4 bases and 1 base, with 13 bases remaining between them. CDR1 is MNHNS and CDR2 is SASEGT in the germline V gene. The CDR3 is made up of 15 amino acids. The CDR3 DNA reads as TGTGCCAGCAGTGCGGGCCATACTCCCCAAGAGACCCAGTACTTC. It specifies CASSAGHTPQETQYF.

CDR3 sequence: CASREDRNSYEQYF. The DNA of the CDR3 is TGTGCCAGCAGGGAAGACAGGAACTCCTACGAGCAGTACTTC. The rearrangement uses TRBV6-5 and TRBJ2-7; a weak D match, TRBD1 (6 bases). Germline lookup yields CDR1 MNHEY and CDR2 SVGAGI. The CDR3 runs 14 residues. Trimming removed 6 bases from V and 0 bases from J, with 12 bases in between.

To note about this clone: Other DNA sequences in this sample translate to the same CDR3. This chain connects TRBV7-3 to TRBJ2-1; 9 positions agree with TRBD2. CDR3 length: 15 residues. V lost 4 bases, J lost 2 bases, and 3 bases stayed unmatched. Germline V lookup: CDR1 SGHTA, CDR2 FQGTGA. Written as DNA, the CDR3 is TGTGCCAGCAGCTCCGGACTAGCGACCTACAATGAGCAGTTCTTC. Translation gives CASSSGLATYNEQFF.

The chain carries TRBV15 and TRBJ2-1; possible D gene TRBD2, 5 bases. Germline V gene sequence: CDR1 LNHNV, CDR2 YYDKDF (reference sequence). Trimming stripped 7 bases from V and 2 bases from J, with 12 bases between. The CDR3 is 14 amino acids. CDR3 DNA sequence: TGTGCCACCATGGCGGGTAGCCCCTACAATGAGCAGTTCTTC. Protein sequence: CATMAGSPYNEQFF.

V gene TRBV6-6 combines with J gene TRBJ1-1, with D unresolved. Germline V gene data show CDR1 as MNHNY and CDR2 as SVGAGI (reference sequence). The CDR3 has 13 residues. V was pared by 0 bases and J by 6 bases, with 8 bases between. The CDR3 here is CASSYSAGAEAFF. The CDR3 bases are TGTGCCAGCAGTTACTCGGCCGGGGCTGAAGCTTTCTTT.

This rearrangement joins TRBV28 to TRBJ2-7; D is undetermined. The V end lost 6 bases, the J end lost 0 bases, and 9 bases lay between the germline ends. The V gene's germline CDR1 is MDHEN and CDR2 SYDVKM. The CDR3 loop spans 13 amino acids. The CDR3 is CASRGVNSYEQYF. In nucleotides, the CDR3 is TGTGCCAGCAGAGGCGTTAACTCCTACGAGCAGTACTTC.

A remark on this clone: Other nucleotide sequences in the sample specify the same CDR3. The rearrangement uses TRBV5-1 and TRBJ1-2; a possible D gene is TRBD1 (6 bases). CDR1 SGHRS and CDR2 YFSETQ come from the germline V gene. This CDR3 spans 12 amino acids. Trimming stripped 0 bases from V and 8 bases from J, with 8 bases between. CDR3 loop: CASSLDRVGYTF. The DNA for the CDR3 is TGCGCCAGCAGCTTGGACAGGGTCGGCTACACCTTC.

The gene calls are TRBV5-1 and TRBJ2-1; TRBD2 agrees at 9 bases. The germline gives CDR1 SGHRS, CDR2 YFSETQ. V was clipped by 0 bases and J by 0 bases; unmatched bases: 13. The length of the CDR3 is 20 residues. CDR3 sequence: CASSLALGGRALDSYNEQFF. The CDR3 DNA is TGCGCCAGCAGCTTGGCCCTCGGCGGGAGGGCCCTTGACTCCTACAATGAGCAGTTCTTC. Supplemented by reference TRBV5-1 and TRBJ2-1, the full variable domain reads KAGVTQTPRYLIKTRGQQVTLSCSPISGHRSVSWYQQTPGQGLQFLFEYFSETQRNKGNFPGRFSGRQFSNSRSEMNVSTLELGDSALYLCASSLALGGRALDSYNEQFFGPGTRLTVL.

The chain has TRBV9 and TRBJ2-2; D tentatively fits TRBD1 or TRBD2 (5 bases each). Looked up from germline, CDR1 is SGDLS and CDR2 is YYNGEE. The V and J ends lost 0 bases and 6 bases respectively, with 18 bases between them. The CDR3 is 17 amino acids. CDR3 bases: TGTGCCAGCAGCGTAGGGGTCCGTGGGACCTACGCCGGGGAGCTGTTTTTT. This codes for CASSVGVRGTYAGELFF.

This clone was observed a single time. The chain recombines TRBV7-3 with TRBJ2-1; 7 nucleotides agree with TRBD1. With 3 bases clipped from V and 8 bases from J, the junction kept 4 bases outside the gene matches. The CDR3 has 13 residues. The V gene's germline CDR1 is SGHTA and CDR2 FQGTGA. The CDR3 region has the DNA TGTGCCAGCAGCTTCACGGACAGGTATGAGCAGTTCTTC. It specifies CASSFTDRYEQFF.

The rearrangement joins TRBV18 to TRBJ2-7; 7 nucleotides agree with TRBD2. The junction had 8 bases not matched to a gene; V was cut back by 6 bases and J by 3 bases. The CDR3 runs to 14 residues. CDR1 KGHSH and CDR2 LQKENI come from the germline V gene. CDR3: CASSPGLVGYEQYF. The DNA for the CDR3 is TGTGCCAGCTCCCCCGGACTAGTTGGCTACGAGCAGTACTTC.

This sequence joins TRBV29-1 and TRBJ2-1, with D uncertain. The germline CDR1 and CDR2 sequences are SQVTM and ANQGSEA. The CDR3 length is 11 residues. The germline V and J ends were trimmed by 4 bases and 9 bases, with 10 bases remaining between them. CDR3 protein: CSVGNYVEQFF. Written as DNA, the CDR3 is TGCAGCGTTGGAAACTACGTTGAGCAGTTCTTC.

This chain links TRBV5-4 with TRBJ2-7, with D possibly TRBD2 on 5 matching bases. CDR3 size: 14 residues. Germline CDR1 reads SGHNT; CDR2 reads YYREEE (reference sequence). With 0 bases removed from V and 0 bases from J, the gap between germline ends came to 7 bases. The CDR3 bases are TGTGCCAGCAGCTTGGAGAGGGCCTCCTACGAGCAGTACTTC. Amino acids: CASSLERASYEQYF.

The chain is built from TRBV7-8 and TRBJ1-1; 9 positions agree with TRBD1. Germline V lookup: CDR1 SGHVS, CDR2 FQNEAQ. This CDR3 has 14 residues. The V gene end was trimmed by 5 bases and the J gene end by 4 bases; junction bases not matched to a gene: 5. The CDR3 DNA is TGTGCCAGCAGCGGACAGGGGCGCGGCACTGAAGCTTTCTTT. Amino acid sequence: CASSGQGRGTEAFF.

The gene calls are TRBV4-2 and TRBJ1-2; 7 positions match TRBD1. The CDR3 runs 16 residues. J gave up 6 bases and V 0 bases, and 10 bases lay outside the gene matches. Germline values: CDR1 LGHNA, CDR2 YNFKEQ. The CDR3 nucleotides are TGTGCCAGCAGCCAAGATCCCCGACAGGGACCGAATGGCTACACCTTC. Amino acid sequence: CASSQDPRQGPNGYTF.

The V call is TRBV5-6, the J call TRBJ2-2; weak D call: TRBD2 (6 bases). V was cut by 3 bases and J by 0 bases, with 12 bases left in between. CDR1 and CDR2 from the germline V gene are SGHDT and YYEEEE. This CDR3 has 16 amino acids. CDR3: CASSSGLLSNTGELFF. The DNA of the CDR3 is TGTGCCAGCAGCTCGGGACTCCTTTCGAACACCGGGGAGCTGTTTTTT.